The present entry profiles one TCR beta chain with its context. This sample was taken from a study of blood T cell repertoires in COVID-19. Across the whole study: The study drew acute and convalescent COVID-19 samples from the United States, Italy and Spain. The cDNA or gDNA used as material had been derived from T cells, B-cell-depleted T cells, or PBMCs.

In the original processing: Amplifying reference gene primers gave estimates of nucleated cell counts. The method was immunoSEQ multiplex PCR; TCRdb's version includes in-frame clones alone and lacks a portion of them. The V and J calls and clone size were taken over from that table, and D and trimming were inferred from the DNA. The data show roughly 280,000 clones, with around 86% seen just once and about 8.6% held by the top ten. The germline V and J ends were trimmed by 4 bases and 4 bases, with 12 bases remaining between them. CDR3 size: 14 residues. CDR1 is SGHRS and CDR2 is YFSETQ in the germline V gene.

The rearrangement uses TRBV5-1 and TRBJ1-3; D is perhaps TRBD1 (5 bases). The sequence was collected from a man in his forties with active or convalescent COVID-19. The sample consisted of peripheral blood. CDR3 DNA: TGCGCCAGCAGCCGGGAGGGGATCGGAAACACCATATATTTT. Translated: CASSREGIGNTIYF.